These T cell receptor beta chains were read from a single sample in a study of blood T cell repertoires in COVID-19. Some clones are missing from TCRdb's copy, which holds only in-frame ones; the method was immunoSEQ multiplex PCR. Here the sample spans roughly 70,000 clones, under 95% being singletons. The sample consisted of peripheral blood. These TCRs come from a human donor in a cohort sampled during active COVID-19. Both conserved end residues are part of each CDR3. D genes are given only for firm matches. Clone size is not always given. Where it is, it says once, few, many or a class for expanded clones.

V gene	clone size	D gene	J gene	CDR3 protein	CDR3 DNA
TRBV25-1	NA	NA	TRBJ1-1	CASTWSGQGTEAFF	TGTGCCAGCACCTGGAGCGGCCAGGGGACTGAAGCTTTCTTT
TRBV6-6	NA	TRBD1	TRBJ1-5	CASKHRGGNQPQHF	TGTGCCAGCAAGCACAGGGGAGGAAATCAGCCCCAGCATTTT
TRBV10-3	NA	TRBD1	TRBJ1-3	CAIRPGQADSGNTIYF	TGTGCCATCAGACCCGGACAGGCGGACTCTGGAAACACCATATATTTT
TRBV11-2	few	NA	TRBJ1-3	CASSLAFGRTLSGNTIYF	TGTGCCAGCAGCTTAGCGTTCGGGAGGACGCTCTCTGGAAACACCATATATTTT
TRBV9	NA	NA	TRBJ1-2	CASSATGGPGKGYTF	TGTGCCAGCAGCGCTACGGGGGGCCCGGGGAAGGGCTACACCTTC
TRBV11-3	NA	NA	TRBJ2-7	CASSLARQRRTYEQYF	TGTGCCAGCAGCTTAGCCCGTCAGCGTAGGACCTACGAGCAGTACTTC
TRBV2	NA	NA	TRBJ1-1	CASSPARIAEAFF	TGTGCCAGCAGCCCCGCTAGGATAGCTGAAGCTTTCTTT
TRBV28	NA	NA	TRBJ1-1	CASSPGDLNTEAFF	TGTGCCAGCAGTCCAGGGGATCTGAACACTGAAGCTTTCTTT
TRBV30	NA	NA	TRBJ1-6	CAWRDLGQSRSPLHF	TGTGCCTGGAGAGATCTTGGACAATCTCGGTCACCCCTCCACTTT
TRBV6-4	NA	NA	TRBJ2-7	CASSREPPGVSYEQYF	TGTGCCAGCAGTCGTGAACCCCCCGGGGTATCCTACGAGCAGTACTTC
TRBV5-1	NA	NA	TRBJ1-2	CASSFKGAFGGEEAYGYTF	TGCGCCAGCAGCTTTAAAGGTGCATTTGGCGGGGAAGAGGCTTATGGCTACACCTTC
TRBV15	NA	NA	TRBJ1-6	CATSKGSSYNSPLHF	TGTGCCACCAGCAAGGGGTCCTCCTATAATTCACCCCTCCACTTT
TRBV27	NA	NA	TRBJ2-7	CASNPRASSYEQYF	TGTGCCAGCAACCCCAGGGCCAGCTCCTACGAGCAGTACTTC
TRBV27	NA	TRBD1	TRBJ2-6	CASSTRQGQSPGANVLTF	TGTGCCAGCAGTACCCGACAGGGCCAATCCCCTGGGGCCAACGTCCTGACTTTC
TRBV29-1	NA	NA	TRBJ1-1	CSVAPGSSEAFF	TGCAGCGTTGCTCCTGGGAGTTCTGAAGCTTTCTTT
TRBV5-6	NA	TRBD1	TRBJ1-2	CASSTGTGVYGYTF	TGTGCCAGCAGCACCGGGACAGGGGTTTATGGCTACACCTTC
TRBV21-1	once	NA	TRBJ1-5	CASSKVHGQYSNQPQHF	TGTGCCAGCAGCAAAGTTCATGGACAGTATAGCAATCAGCCCCAGCATTTT
TRBV19	NA	TRBD1	TRBJ1-2	CASSIGVLTQGNYGYTF	TGTGCCAGTAGTATAGGGGTCCTTACACAGGGGAACTATGGCTACACCTTC
TRBV5-6	NA	TRBD1	TRBJ1-2	CASSLSRTGQNYGYTF	TGTGCCAGCAGCTTGAGCCGCACGGGACAGAACTATGGCTACACCTTC
TRBV30	NA	NA	TRBJ2-7	CACRTLLGEQYF	TGTGCCTGCCGGACTCTCCTAGGGGAGCAGTACTTC
TRBV28	NA	NA	TRBJ2-7	CASSTQGSSYEQYF	TGTGCCAGCAGTACCCAGGGGAGCTCCTACGAGCAGTACTTC
TRBV18	NA	NA	TRBJ1-4	CASSPPAGVGLFF	TGTGCCAGCTCACCACCTGCAGGGGTGGGACTGTTTTTT
TRBV4-1	once	NA	TRBJ1-5	CASSQVADQPQHF	TGCGCCAGCAGCCAAGTTGCAGATCAGCCCCAGCATTTT
TRBV28	NA	TRBD1	TRBJ2-7	CASRHGQGFDYEQYF	TGTGCCAGCAGACACGGACAGGGGTTTGACTACGAGCAGTACTTC
TRBV10-3	NA	NA	TRBJ1-2	CAISESSRGLYGYTF	TGTGCCATCAGTGAGTCTTCCCGCGGCCTATATGGCTACACCTTC
TRBV11-2	NA	TRBD2	TRBJ2-7	CASSLAGGTYEQYF	TGTGCCAGCAGTTTAGCGGGGGGGACCTACGAGCAGTACTTC
TRBV28	NA	TRBD1	TRBJ2-6	CASSSFSGTGVSGANVLTF	TGTGCCAGCAGTTCATTTTCCGGGACAGGGGTGTCTGGGGCCAACGTCCTGACTTTC
TRBV9	NA	NA	TRBJ2-3	CASSGWGGGVGDSGSTDTQYF	TGTGCCAGCAGCGGGTGGGGCGGGGGCGTCGGCGATTCTGGAAGCACAGATACGCAGTATTTT
TRBV5-1	NA	NA	TRBJ1-3	CASSLVAGAGNTIYF	TGCGCCAGCAGCTTGGTCGCAGGGGCTGGAAACACCATATATTTT
TRBV2	once	NA	TRBJ1-1	CASMRSSTEAFF	TGTGCCAGCATGCGCTCTAGCACTGAAGCTTTCTTT
TRBV6-1	once	NA	TRBJ1-2	CASSEQGTYGYTF	TGTGCCAGCAGTGAACAGGGCACCTATGGCTACACCTTC
TRBV15	NA	NA	TRBJ1-2	CATSRDNNYGYTF	TGTGCCACCAGCAGAGACAATAACTATGGCTACACCTTC
TRBV11-2	NA	NA	TRBJ1-1	CASSLAGINTEAFF	TGTGCCAGCAGCTTAGCGGGGATTAACACTGAAGCTTTCTTT
TRBV10-3	NA	NA	TRBJ1-2	CAISESLNRVNYGYTF	TGTGCCATCAGTGAGTCTTTGAACAGGGTTAACTATGGCTACACCTTC
TRBV19	NA	TRBD1	TRBJ1-1	CASSRGTGADTEAFF	TGTGCCAGTAGTAGAGGGACAGGGGCTGACACTGAAGCTTTCTTT
TRBV18	NA	NA	TRBJ2-6	CASSPRVQGTARANVLTF	TGTGCCAGCTCACCCCGGGTTCAGGGCACAGCGAGGGCCAACGTCCTGACTTTC
TRBV2	NA	TRBD2	TRBJ2-7	CASSESWGLAGRGEQYF	TGTGCCAGCAGTGAGTCCTGGGGGCTAGCGGGCCGGGGTGAGCAGTACTTC
TRBV7-2	NA	NA	TRBJ2-7	CASSKTGPPSPYEQYF	TGTGCCAGCAGCAAAACTGGGCCCCCGAGTCCTTACGAGCAGTACTTC
TRBV11-2	few	TRBD1	TRBJ1-2	CASSLQGATPNYGYTF	TGTGCCAGCAGCTTACAGGGGGCTACTCCTAACTATGGCTACACCTTC
TRBV11-2	NA	TRBD2	TRBJ2-3	CASSAGLARGGTDTQYF	TGTGCCAGCAGCGCGGGACTAGCGAGGGGAGGCACAGATACGCAGTATTTT
TRBV10-2	NA	TRBD1	TRBJ1-6	CASVQGGGYNSPLHF	TGCGCCAGCGTACAAGGGGGCGGCTATAATTCACCCCTCCACTTT
TRBV7-2	NA	NA	TRBJ1-6	CASSSVPRGDYNSPLHF	TGTGCCAGCAGCTCCGTTCCCAGGGGTGACTATAATTCACCCCTCCACTTT
TRBV7-9	NA	NA	TRBJ1-4	CASSLGTIRDEKLFF	TGTGCCAGCAGCTTAGGGACAATACGGGATGAAAAACTGTTTTTT
TRBV5-4	NA	TRBD2	TRBJ2-7	CASSLRAGFHEQYF	TGTGCCAGCAGCTTGCGAGCGGGGTTCCACGAGCAGTACTTC
TRBV19	once	NA	TRBJ1-5	CASSGGGKYSNQPQHF	TGTGCCAGTAGCGGGGGGGGGAAGTATAGCAATCAGCCCCAGCATTTT
TRBV11-2	NA	NA	TRBJ2-6	CASSLWGRKTGANVLTF	TGTGCCAGCAGCTTATGGGGGCGTAAGACTGGGGCCAACGTCCTGACTTTC
TRBV27	NA	TRBD1	TRBJ2-7	CASTIGQGPYEQYF	TGTGCCAGCACAATTGGACAGGGGCCTTACGAGCAGTACTTC
TRBV10-1	NA	TRBD1	TRBJ1-1	CASRSDRVGNTEAFF	TGCGCCAGCAGAAGCGACAGGGTCGGGAACACTGAAGCTTTCTTT
TRBV20-1	NA	NA	TRBJ2-7	CSASLTNTYEQYF	TGCAGTGCTAGTCTGACTAATACCTACGAGCAGTACTTC
TRBV30	NA	TRBD1	TRBJ2-7	CAWSLTGGLDEQYF	TGTGCCTGGAGTTTGACAGGGGGCCTGGACGAGCAGTACTTC
TRBV2	once	NA	TRBJ1-5	CASSGGNQPQHF	TGTGCCAGCAGTGGCGGGAATCAGCCCCAGCATTTT
TRBV9	NA	TRBD2	TRBJ2-3	CASSAASGGGTDTQYF	TGTGCCAGCAGCGCCGCCAGCGGGGGGGGCACAGATACGCAGTATTTT
TRBV13	NA	TRBD1	TRBJ1-1	CASSSRGQQSNTEAFF	TGTGCCAGCAGCTCCCGGGGACAGCAGTCGAACACTGAAGCTTTCTTT
TRBV11-3	once	NA	TRBJ1-1	CASSLVGSTEAFF	TGTGCCAGCAGCTTAGTAGGGAGCACTGAAGCTTTCTTT
TRBV25-1	once	TRBD1	TRBJ1-5	CASSGRGEQPQHF	TGTGCCAGCAGTGGCAGGGGGGAACAGCCCCAGCATTTT
TRBV30	NA	NA	TRBJ1-4	CAWSRDRFIKLFF	TGTGCCTGGAGTAGAGACAGGTTCATAAAACTGTTTTTT
TRBV30	NA	NA	TRBJ1-1	CAWSVAAEEAFF	TGTGCCTGGAGTGTAGCGGCGGAGGAAGCTTTCTTT
TRBV5-5	NA	NA	TRBJ2-7	CASSGGVEQYF	TGTGCCAGCAGCGGGGGCGTCGAGCAGTACTTC